This T cell receptor beta chain was recorded in a study of blood T cell repertoires in COVID-19. The overall study: Sites in the United States, Italy and Spain provided acute and convalescent COVID-19 samples. Sources were T cells, B-cell-depleted T cells, or PBMCs; the material itself was cDNA or gDNA.

V gave up 0 bases and J gave up 0 bases, with 8 bases separating them. Germline assignment: CDR1 MNHEY and CDR2 SVGAGI. The CDR3 runs 15 residues. Seattle's enrolled individuals joined amid active infection and were then monitored longitudinally. Only one count was recorded for this clone. Profiling relied on immunoSEQ multiplex PCR, and the TCRdb table lists in-frame clones only, not all of them. The sample has around 460,000 clones; 70% to 90% are singletons. The chain couples TRBV6-5 to TRBJ1-1, with unresolved D. Material: peripheral blood. This TCR derives from a man between 18 and 29 years old with COVID-19, enrolled during active disease. The CDR3 protein is CASSYSGRMNTEAFF. The DNA of the CDR3 is TGTGCCAGCAGTTACTCGGGCAGAATGAACACTGAAGCTTTCTTT.